This T cell receptor beta chain was identified during a study of neurological immune-mediated disorders. TCRdb itself ran the 5' RACE reads through MiXCR, one entry per CDR3 protein. The sample lists about 120,000 distinct CDR3 sequences, approximately 3.2% occurring once. The sample holds many counts of this clonotype. The CDR3 consists of 14 residues. Germline V gene sequence: CDR1 SGHVS, CDR2 FQNEAQ. Trimming cost V 1 base and J 12 bases, with 16 bases left between them. This receptor was obtained from a woman aged 25 to 45 with multiple sclerosis. The chain employs TRBV7-8 and TRBJ2-1; D is uncertain. What was sequenced was PBMCs. In DNA form, the CDR3 reads TGTGCCAGCAGCTTAGAACTCGACAATACACCGCAGTTCTTC. Translating gives CASSLELDNTPQFF.